This T cell receptor (beta chain) was found in a study of cytomegalovirus exposure and HLA in healthy donors. V was shortened by 3 bases and J by 5 bases, with 7 bases between the two germline ends. CDR3 length equals 11 residues. From germline, CDR1 is GTSNPN and CDR2 SVGIG (reference sequence). Amplification used 60 Vbeta primers and 13 Jbeta primers. TCRdb's copy holds only in-frame clones and misses some; the assay was immunoSEQ multiplex PCR. The sample holds under 95,000 clones, approximately 79% seen once. This chain joins TRBV30 and TRBJ1-1; no firm D call. Material for sequencing was PBMCs. The receptor's source is a woman between 40 and 50 years old in good health and CMV-seropositive. DNA of the CDR3: TGTGCCTGGAGGCGGGAAACTGAAGCTTTCTTT. Translating gives CAWRRETEAFF.